This TCR beta chain was identified during a study of cytomegalovirus exposure and HLA in healthy donors. PCR employed 60 Vbeta and 13 Jbeta primers. The protocol was immunoSEQ multiplex PCR, while the TCRdb copy is restricted to in-frame clones and leaves out a portion. This table has around 67,000 clones, about 61% appearing once. Whole-study findings and limits: Compared with the roughly 730-donor mean, an Asian-associated ancestry cluster reportedly had fewer N-insertions, according to a later analysis. It was reported that TCR beta sequences correctly inferred the HLA-A and HLA-B alleles for most subjects.

The CDR3 is 15 residues long. CDR1 and CDR2 (germline): SGHRS, YFSETQ. J was trimmed by 1 base and V by 2 bases; bases with no gene match: 3. By proportion, this clone is medium-sized. Its antigen is undetermined. The sequence derives from a woman between 45 and 65 years old in good health and CMV-seronegative. Source material: PBMCs. This sequence joins TRBV5-1 and TRBJ1-1; 9 bases align to TRBD1. CDR3 DNA sequence: TGCGCCAGCAGCTTACAGGGGGCGGGGAACACTGAAGCTTTCTTT. Protein sequence: CASSLQGAGNTEAFF.